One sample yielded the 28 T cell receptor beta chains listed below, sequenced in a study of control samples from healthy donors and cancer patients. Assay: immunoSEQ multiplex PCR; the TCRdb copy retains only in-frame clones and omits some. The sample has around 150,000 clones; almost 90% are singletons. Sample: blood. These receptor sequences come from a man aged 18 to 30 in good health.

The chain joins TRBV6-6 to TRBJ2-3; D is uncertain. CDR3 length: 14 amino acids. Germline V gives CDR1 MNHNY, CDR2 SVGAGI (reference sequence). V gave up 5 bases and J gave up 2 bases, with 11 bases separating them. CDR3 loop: CASSPIAFTDTQYF. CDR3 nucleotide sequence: TGTGCCAGCAGTCCAATCGCATTCACAGATACGCAGTATTTT.

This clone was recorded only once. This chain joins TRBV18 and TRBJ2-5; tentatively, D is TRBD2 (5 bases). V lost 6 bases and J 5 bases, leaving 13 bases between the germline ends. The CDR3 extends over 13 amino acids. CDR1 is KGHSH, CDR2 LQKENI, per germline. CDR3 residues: CASSTRLGETQYF. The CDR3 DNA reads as TGTGCCAGCTCCACTAGGTTAGGGGAGACCCAGTACTTC.

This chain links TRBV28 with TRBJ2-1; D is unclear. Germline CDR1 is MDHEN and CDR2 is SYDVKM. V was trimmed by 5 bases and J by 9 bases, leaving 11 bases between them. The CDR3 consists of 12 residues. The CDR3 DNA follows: TGTGCCAGCAGTCAAGAGAGGTCTGAGCAGTTCTTC. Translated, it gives CASSQERSEQFF.

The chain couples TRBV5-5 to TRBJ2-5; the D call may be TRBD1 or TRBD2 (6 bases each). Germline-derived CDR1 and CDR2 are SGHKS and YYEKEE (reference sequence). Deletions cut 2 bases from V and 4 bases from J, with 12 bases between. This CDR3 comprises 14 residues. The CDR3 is CASSFGGSGETQYF. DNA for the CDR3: TGTGCCAGCAGCTTCGGGGGCTCGGGAGAGACCCAGTACTTC.

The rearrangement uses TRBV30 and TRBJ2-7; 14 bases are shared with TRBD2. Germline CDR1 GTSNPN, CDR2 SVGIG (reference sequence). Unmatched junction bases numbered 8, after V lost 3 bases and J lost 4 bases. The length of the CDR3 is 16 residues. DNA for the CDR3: TGTGCCTGGAGCTCCGGGACTAGCGGGGGTGGGTACGAGCAGTACTTC. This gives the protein CAWSSGTSGGGYEQYF.

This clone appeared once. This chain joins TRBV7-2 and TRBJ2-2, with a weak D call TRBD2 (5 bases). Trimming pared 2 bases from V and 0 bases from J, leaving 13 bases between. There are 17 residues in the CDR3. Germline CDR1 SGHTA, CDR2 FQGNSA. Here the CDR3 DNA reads TGTGCCAGCAGCTTAAGAACCAGCGGTTCGAACACCGGGGAGCTGTTTTTT. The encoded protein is CASSLRTSGSNTGELFF. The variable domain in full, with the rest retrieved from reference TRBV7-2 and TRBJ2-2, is GAGVSQSPSNKVTEKGKDVELRCDPISGHTALYWYRQSLGQGLEFLIYFQGNSAPDKSGLPSDRFSAERTGGSVSTLTIQRTQQEDSAVYLCASSLRTSGSNTGELFFGEGSRLTVL.

The CDR3 DNA reads TGTGCCACCAGTGATTTCCCATCCACAGATACGCAGTATTTT. It translates to CATSDFPSTDTQYF. The chain links TRBV24-1 to TRBJ2-3; unclear D gene. V gave up 1 base and J gave up 2 bases, with 6 bases separating them. The CDR3 length is 14 residues. Germline values: CDR1 KGHDR, CDR2 SFDVKD.

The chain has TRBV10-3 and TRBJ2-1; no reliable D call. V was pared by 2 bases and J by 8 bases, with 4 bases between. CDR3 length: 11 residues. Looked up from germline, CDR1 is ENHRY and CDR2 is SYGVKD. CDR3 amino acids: CAISEDYEQFF. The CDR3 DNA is TGTGCCATCAGTGAGGACTATGAGCAGTTCTTC.

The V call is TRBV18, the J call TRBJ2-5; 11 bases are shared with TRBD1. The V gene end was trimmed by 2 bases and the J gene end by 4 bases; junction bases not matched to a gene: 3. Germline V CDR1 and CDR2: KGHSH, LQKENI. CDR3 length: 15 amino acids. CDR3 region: CASSPAGQGAETQYF. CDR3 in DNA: TGTGCCAGCTCACCAGCCGGACAGGGGGCAGAGACCCAGTACTTC.

Here the CDR3 reads CASSRQRGQGEAFF. CDR3 nucleotides: TGTGCCAGCAGTCGCCAAAGGGGGCAGGGTGAAGCTTTCTTT. The chain links TRBV27 to TRBJ1-1; 7 bases fit TRBD1. Trimming at V came to 5 bases and at J to 7 bases, leaving 10 bases not matched to a gene. The CDR3 is 14 residues long. Germline V gives CDR1 MNHEY, CDR2 SMNVEV (reference sequence).

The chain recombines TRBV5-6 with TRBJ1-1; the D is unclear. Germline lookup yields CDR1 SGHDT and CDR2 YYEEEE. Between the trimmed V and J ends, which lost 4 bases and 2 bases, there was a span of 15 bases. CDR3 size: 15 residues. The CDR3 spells CASSVGPKGNTEAFF. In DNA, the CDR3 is TGTGCCAGCAGCGTTGGGCCTAAGGGAAACACTGAAGCTTTCTTT.

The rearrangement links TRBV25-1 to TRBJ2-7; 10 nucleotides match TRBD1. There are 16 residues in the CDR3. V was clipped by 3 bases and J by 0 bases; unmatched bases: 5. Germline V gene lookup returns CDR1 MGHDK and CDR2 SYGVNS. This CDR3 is CASSDPGTGASYEQYF. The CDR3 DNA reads TGTGCCAGCAGTGACCCCGGGACAGGGGCCTCCTACGAGCAGTACTTC.

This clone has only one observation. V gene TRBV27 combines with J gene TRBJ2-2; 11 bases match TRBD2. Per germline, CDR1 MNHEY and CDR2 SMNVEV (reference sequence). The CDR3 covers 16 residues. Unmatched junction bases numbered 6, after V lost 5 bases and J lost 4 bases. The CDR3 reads CASSRLAGGPTGELFF. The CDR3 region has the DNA TGTGCCAGCAGTAGGCTAGCGGGGGGCCCCACCGGGGAGCTGTTTTTT.

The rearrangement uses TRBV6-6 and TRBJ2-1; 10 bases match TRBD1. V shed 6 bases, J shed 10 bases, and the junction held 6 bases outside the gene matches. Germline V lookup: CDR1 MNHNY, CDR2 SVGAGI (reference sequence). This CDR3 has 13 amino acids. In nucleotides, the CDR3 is TGTGCCAGCAGCCGACAGGGGGCTTGGGAGCAGTTCTTC. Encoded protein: CASSRQGAWEQFF.

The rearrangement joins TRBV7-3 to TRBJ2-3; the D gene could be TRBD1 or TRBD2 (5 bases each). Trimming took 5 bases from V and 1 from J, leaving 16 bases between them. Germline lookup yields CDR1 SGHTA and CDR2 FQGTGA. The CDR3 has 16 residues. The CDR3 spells CASSRTGPSGTDTQYF. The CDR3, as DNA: TGTGCCAGCAGCCGAACGGGGCCGTCTGGCACAGATACGCAGTATTTT.

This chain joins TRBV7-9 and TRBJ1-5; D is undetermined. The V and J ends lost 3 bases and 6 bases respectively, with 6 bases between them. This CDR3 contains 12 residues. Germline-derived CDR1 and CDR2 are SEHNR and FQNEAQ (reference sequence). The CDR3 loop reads CASSFGGQPQHF. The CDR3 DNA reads TGTGCCAGCAGCTTCGGAGGTCAGCCCCAGCATTTT.

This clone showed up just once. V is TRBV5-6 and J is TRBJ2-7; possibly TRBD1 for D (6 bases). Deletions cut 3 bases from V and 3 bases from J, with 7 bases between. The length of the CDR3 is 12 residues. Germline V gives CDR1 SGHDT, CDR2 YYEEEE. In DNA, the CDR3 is TGTGCCAGCAGCTCGGACAGCTACGAGCAGTACTTC. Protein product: CASSSDSYEQYF.

CDR3 DNA: TGTGCCAGCAGCCGTTCTCCAGGGCTTGGCTATGGCTACACCTTC. Its protein product is CASSRSPGLGYGYTF. The chain has TRBV5-6 and TRBJ1-2, with D possibly being TRBD1 (5 bases). V lost 4 bases, J lost 4 bases, and 17 bases lay in between. Germline V lookup: CDR1 SGHDT, CDR2 YYEEEE. The CDR3 has 15 residues.

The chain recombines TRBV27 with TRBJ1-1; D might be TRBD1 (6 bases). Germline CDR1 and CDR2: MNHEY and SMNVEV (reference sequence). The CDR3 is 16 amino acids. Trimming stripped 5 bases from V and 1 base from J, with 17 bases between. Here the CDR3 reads CASSERQAGANTEAFF. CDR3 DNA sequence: TGTGCCAGCAGTGAAAGACAGGCGGGGGCGAACACTGAAGCTTTCTTT.

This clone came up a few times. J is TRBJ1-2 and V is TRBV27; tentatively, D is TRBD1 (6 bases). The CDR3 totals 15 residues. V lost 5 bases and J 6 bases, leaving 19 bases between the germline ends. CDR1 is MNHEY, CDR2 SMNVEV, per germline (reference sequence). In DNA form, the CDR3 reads TGTGCCAGCAGTCCCCGGAGGGGGGCGCAGAATGGCTACACCTTC. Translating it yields CASSPRRGAQNGYTF.

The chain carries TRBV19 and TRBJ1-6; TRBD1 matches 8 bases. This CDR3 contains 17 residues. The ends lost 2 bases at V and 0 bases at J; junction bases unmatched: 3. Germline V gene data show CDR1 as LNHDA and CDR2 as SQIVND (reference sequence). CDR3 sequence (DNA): TGTGCCAGTAGTATAAGACAGGGGAGCTCCTATAATTCACCCCTCCACTTT. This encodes CASSIRQGSSYNSPLHF.

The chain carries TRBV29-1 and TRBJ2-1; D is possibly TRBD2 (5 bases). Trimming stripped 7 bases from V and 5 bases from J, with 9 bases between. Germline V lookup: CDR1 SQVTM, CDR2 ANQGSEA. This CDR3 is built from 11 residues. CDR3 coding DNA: TGCAGCGCCCCGCGGGACAATGAGCAGTTCTTC. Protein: CSAPRDNEQFF.

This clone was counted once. The CDR3 here is CASSLGGPRTPGELFF. CDR3 nucleotides: TGTGCCAGCAGCTTAGGGGGACCTAGAACTCCCGGGGAGCTGTTTTTT. This chain connects TRBV7-6 to TRBJ2-2; D possibly uses TRBD1 or TRBD2 (5 bases each). Germline loops: CDR1 SGHVS, CDR2 FNYEAQ. V was trimmed by 1 base and J by 6 bases, leaving 15 bases between them. The CDR3 loop spans 16 amino acids.

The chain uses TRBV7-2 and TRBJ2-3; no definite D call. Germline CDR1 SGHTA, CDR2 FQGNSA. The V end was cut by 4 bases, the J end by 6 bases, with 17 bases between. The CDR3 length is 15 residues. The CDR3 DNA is TGTGCCAGCAGCTCCCTTGGCAGCCTGGGGGATACGCAGTATTTT. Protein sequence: CASSSLGSLGDTQYF. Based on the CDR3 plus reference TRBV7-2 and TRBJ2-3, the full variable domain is GAGVSQSPSNKVTEKGKDVELRCDPISGHTALYWYRQSLGQGLEFLIYFQGNSAPDKSGLPSDRFSAERTGGSVSTLTIQRTQQEDSAVYLCASSSLGSLGDTQYFGPGTRLTVL.

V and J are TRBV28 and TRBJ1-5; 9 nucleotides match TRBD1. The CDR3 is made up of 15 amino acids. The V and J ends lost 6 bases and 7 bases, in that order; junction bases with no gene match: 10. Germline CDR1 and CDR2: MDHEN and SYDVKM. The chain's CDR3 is CASSSTQGARQPQHF. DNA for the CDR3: TGTGCCAGCAGCTCCACACAGGGGGCCCGGCAGCCCCAGCATTTT.

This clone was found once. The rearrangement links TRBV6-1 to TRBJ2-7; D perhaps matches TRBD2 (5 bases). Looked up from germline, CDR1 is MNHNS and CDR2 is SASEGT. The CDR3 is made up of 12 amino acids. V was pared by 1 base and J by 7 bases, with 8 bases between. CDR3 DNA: TGTGCCAGCAGTGAAGGGAGGAGGGAGCAGTACTTC. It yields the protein CASSEGRREQYF.

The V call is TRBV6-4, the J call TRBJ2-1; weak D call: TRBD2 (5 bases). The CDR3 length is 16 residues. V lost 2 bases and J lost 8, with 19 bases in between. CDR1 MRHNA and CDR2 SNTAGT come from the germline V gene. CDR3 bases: TGTGCCAGCAGTGACCGCCCTAGAGCACCGAGGGATGAGCAGTTCTTC. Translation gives CASSDRPRAPRDEQFF.

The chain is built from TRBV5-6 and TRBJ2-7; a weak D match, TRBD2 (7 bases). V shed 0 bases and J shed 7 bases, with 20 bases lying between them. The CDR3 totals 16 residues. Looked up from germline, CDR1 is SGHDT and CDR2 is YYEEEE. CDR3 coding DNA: TGTGCCAGCAGCTTGGTGTTCGGGGGGCGGCAAGGGGAGCAGTACTTC. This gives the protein CASSLVFGGRQGEQYF.